This TCR beta chain is drawn from a study of cytomegalovirus exposure and HLA in healthy donors. About the study: Within an early data release were approximately 85 million unique TCRs drawn from HLA-typed donors.

For this clone: As yet, its antigen is unknown.

The CDR3 is 15 residues long. CDR1 and CDR2 (germline): MNHEY, SMNVEV (reference sequence). Trimming took 3 bases from V and 1 from J, leaving 10 bases between them. Study-wide findings and caveats: Overall, 164 TCR beta chains were annotated as cytomegalovirus-associated.

The PCR contained 60 Vbeta and 13 Jbeta primers. Only in-frame clones appear in the TCRdb table, and some are missing; sequencing was by immunoSEQ multiplex PCR. The sample carries around 120,000 clones, about 80% recorded once. The origin of this receptor is a woman aged 45 to 65 in good health and CMV-seronegative. The sequenced sample was PBMCs. The chain joins TRBV27 to TRBJ1-3; D is unclear. CDR3 protein: CASSFMGGSGNTIYF. The CDR3 DNA reads as TGTGCCAGCAGTTTCATGGGAGGGTCTGGAAACACCATATATTTT.